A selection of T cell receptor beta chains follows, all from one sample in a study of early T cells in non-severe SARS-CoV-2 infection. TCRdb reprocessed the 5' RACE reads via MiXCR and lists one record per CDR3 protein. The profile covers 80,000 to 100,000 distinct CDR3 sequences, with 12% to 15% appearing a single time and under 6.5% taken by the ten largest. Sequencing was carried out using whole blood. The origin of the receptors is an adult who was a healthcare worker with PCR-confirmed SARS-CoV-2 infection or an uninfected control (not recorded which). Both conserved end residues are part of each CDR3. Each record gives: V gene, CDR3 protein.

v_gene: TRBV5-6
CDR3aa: CASSLQGNRGNQPQHF

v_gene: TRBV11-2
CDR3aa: CASGVRRDQETQYF

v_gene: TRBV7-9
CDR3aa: CASSPRRRERGYTGELFF

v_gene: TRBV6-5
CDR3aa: CASSYSPDRIYEQYF

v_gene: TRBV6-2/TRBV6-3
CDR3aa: CASSKRASGANVLTF

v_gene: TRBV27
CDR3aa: CASSFSSVAGELFF

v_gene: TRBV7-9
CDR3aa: CASSLETGNQPQHF

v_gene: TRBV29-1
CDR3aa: CSVEGTGGREQFF

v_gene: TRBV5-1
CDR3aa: CASSSFPERTSVYGYTF

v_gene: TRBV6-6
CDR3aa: CASSNDRGSGANVLTF

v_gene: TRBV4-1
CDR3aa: CASSQGGRTNEKLFF

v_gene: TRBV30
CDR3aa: CAWSMGGVGYEQYF

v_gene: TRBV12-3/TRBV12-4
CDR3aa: CASSQPLTGTNEQFF

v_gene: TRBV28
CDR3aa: CASTSTTDTQYF

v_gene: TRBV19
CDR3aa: CASSIVSDTDTQYF

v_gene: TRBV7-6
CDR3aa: CASSLRTGGPSYEQYF

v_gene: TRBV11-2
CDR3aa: CASSRLAGGFEETQYF

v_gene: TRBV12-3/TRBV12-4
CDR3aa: CASSLALPSLPDTQYF

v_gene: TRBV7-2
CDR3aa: CASSLDRASNQPQHF

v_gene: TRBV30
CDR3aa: CAWSVPGGTDTQYF

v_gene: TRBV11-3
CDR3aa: CASSLGSGNRDEQFF

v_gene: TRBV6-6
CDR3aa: CASSPGQGYTF

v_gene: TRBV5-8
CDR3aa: CASSRRRRGVSYEQYF

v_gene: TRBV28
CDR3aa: CASRFPTPNYGYTF